This T cell receptor beta chain was captured in a study of shared clonotypes between healthy human individuals. Findings of the study overall: Memory subsets had estimated richness that was generally smaller than that of naive subsets. An effect of sequencing depth on clonotype sharing among donors was expected. Sharing across four donors was highest in naive CD4 (around 5%) and lowest in memory CD8 (around 0.4%).

With respect to this clone: Its antigen is currently unknown.

HIV-negative, healthy adults without recent acute infections or vaccinations were the donors. This table comes from immunoSEQ multiplex PCR, and its TCRdb copy is limited to in-frame clones, with some not included. This table has roughly 380,000 clones, about 96% appearing once. V dropped 1 base and J dropped 7 bases, with 32 bases sitting between them. The CDR3 length is 20 residues. The source material was memory CD8+ T cells sorted from blood. As for subset: CD45RO+ cells pooled with CCR7-negative TemRA cells. The clonotype comes from a man aged 25-45 years in good health. The chain recombines TRBV23-1 with TRBJ2-7, with a tentative D call TRBD2 (5 bases). TRBV23-1 is designated an ORF whose function remains uncertain. In DNA form, the CDR3 reads TGCGCCAGCAGTCAATGTTGGTCGGTTGTCTCGAGGGTTGGTGGGGAAGAGCAGTACTTC. It specifies CASSQCWSVVSRVGGEEQYF.